The present TCR beta chain was sequenced within a study of monozygotic twins with inflammatory bowel disease. Every TCR library consumed around 4,000 ng of total RNA. Each UMI, carrying a 6-nucleotide sample barcode, came from template switching. TCRdb reanalyzed the 5' RACE reads and collapses them to one entry per CDR3 protein, without DNA. Its table lists nearly 450,000 distinct CDR3 sequences. Blood, more than 2 ml, was drawn per donor. Skipping T cell sorting, the study isolated total RNA directly from whole blood. The TCR comes from a human donor with ulcerative colitis or Crohn's disease, or a healthy co-twin of an affected twin (not recorded which). The sample was blood.

CDR3: CASSLGWGASDTEAFF. The rearrangement joins TRBV5-1 to TRBJ1-1; absent DNA, TCRdb's TRBD1 call cannot be checked. This CDR3 is built from 16 residues. Germline V lookup: CDR1 SGHRS, CDR2 YFSETQ.